The source of this TCR beta chain is a study of T cells in Graves' hyperthyroidism and ophthalmopathy. Study-wide context: Peripheral blood collection took place at initial diagnosis, before any treatment.

The TCR beta CDR3 regions underwent amplification using RNA transcripts as the source. The HTBI primer set drove a first-round RT-PCR of the TCR CDR3. TCRdb used MiXCR to reprocess the multiplex PCR reads, holding one entry per CDR3 protein. The data show 390,000 or so distinct CDR3 sequences, with under 15% seen just once and roughly 13% held by the top ten. Fresh 10 ml peripheral blood yielded PBMCs. The sample holds many counts of this clonotype. The CDR3 length is 15 residues. Trimming removed 5 bases from V and 1 base from J, with 9 bases in between. Per the germline V gene, CDR1 is SGHAT and CDR2 is FQNNGV.

The TCR sequence derives from a man younger than 35 with Graves' ophthalmopathy. The sample taken for sequencing was blood. J is TRBJ2-6 and V is TRBV11-2; no clear D. The DNA of the CDR3 is TGTGCCAGCAGCAAAATCGGGTCTGGGGCCAACGTCCTGACTTTC. Amino acid sequence: CASSKIGSGANVLTF. The variable domain in full, completed from reference TRBV11-2 and TRBJ2-6, reads EAGVAQSPRYKIIEKRQSVAFWCNPISGHATLYWYQQILGQGPKLLIQFQNNGVVDDSQLPKDRFSAERLKGVDSTLKIQPAKLEDSAVYLCASSKIGSGANVLTFGAGSRLTVL.